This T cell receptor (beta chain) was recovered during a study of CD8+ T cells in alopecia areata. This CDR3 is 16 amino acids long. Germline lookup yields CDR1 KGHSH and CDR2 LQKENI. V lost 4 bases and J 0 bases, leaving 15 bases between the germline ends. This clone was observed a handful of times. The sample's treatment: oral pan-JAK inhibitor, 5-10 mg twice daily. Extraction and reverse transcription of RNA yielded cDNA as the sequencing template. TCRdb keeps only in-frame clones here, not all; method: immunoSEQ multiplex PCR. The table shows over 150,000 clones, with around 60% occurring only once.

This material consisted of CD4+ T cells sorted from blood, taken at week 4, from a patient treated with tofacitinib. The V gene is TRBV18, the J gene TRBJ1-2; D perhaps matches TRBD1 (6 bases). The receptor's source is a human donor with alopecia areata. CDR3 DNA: TGTGCCAGCTCACTCAGGGGAATCGCCCCTAACTATGGCTACACCTTC. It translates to CASSLRGIAPNYGYTF.